One sample yielded the 15 T cell receptor beta chains listed below, sequenced in a study of regulatory T cells in long-lasting Graves disease. Noted time point: persistent/refractory GD, antithyroid drugs over 5 years with positive TRAb. From RNA extracted from PBMCs, the TCR library was made. Relying on iRepertoire HTBI primers and Arm-PCR of CDR3 regions, the team built TCR beta libraries. TCRdb processed the multiplex PCR reads anew with MiXCR; each CDR3 protein has one entry. The sample carries a few hundred thousand distinct CDR3 sequences, about 21% recorded once. Sequencing used peripheral blood mononuclear cells (PBMCs), obtained when the disease was refractory, from a patient treated with antithyroid drugs. The receptors stem from a female donor with Graves disease.

The chain employs TRBV2 and TRBJ2-5; D is perhaps TRBD2 (5 bases). This CDR3 is built from 9 residues. Trimming took 6 bases from V and 9 from J, leaving 5 bases between them. CDR1 is SNHLY, CDR2 FYNNEI, per germline. The DNA of the CDR3 is TGTGCCAGCAGCGGGGCCCAGTACTTC. Protein sequence: CASSGAQYF. The entire variable domain, with the rest obtained from reference TRBV2 and TRBJ2-5, is as follows: EPEVTQTPSHQVTQMGQEVILRCVPISNHLYFYWYRQILGQKVEFLVSFYNNEISEKSEIFDDQFSVERPDGSNFTLKIRSTKLEDSAMYFCASSGAQYFGPGTRLLVL.

There are many counts of this clonotype. The V and J genes are TRBV12-3 or TRBV12-4 and TRBJ2-5; 11 nucleotides line up with TRBD1. V was pared by 4 bases and J by 6 bases, with 7 bases of the junction left unmatched. This CDR3 is built from 15 residues. The CDR3 reads CASSSTDRGRQTQYF. The CDR3 nucleotides read TGTGCCAGCAGTTCAACGGACAGGGGGCGTCAGACCCAGTACTTC.

This clonotype was detected only a few times. The J gene is TRBJ2-2, the V gene TRBV6-5; 10 bases fit TRBD1. Trimming removed 0 bases from V and 0 bases from J; junction bases left unmatched: 1. Germline V gene lookup returns CDR1 MNHEY and CDR2 SVGAGI. The CDR3 covers 17 residues. Written as DNA, the CDR3 is TGTGCCAGCAGTTACTCGGGACAGGGGTCGAACACCGGGGAGCTGTTTTTT. It translates to CASSYSGQGSNTGELFF.

This chain uses TRBV20-1 with TRBJ2-7, with a possible D match to TRBD1 (5 bases). CDR3 size: 14 residues. The germline V gene has CDR1 DFQATT and CDR2 SNEGSKA (reference sequence). Trimming took off 2 bases at V and 4 bases at J, with 15 bases between the two ends. Here the CDR3 DNA reads TGCAGTGCTAGACCTCTAGGGGTTGAATACGAGCAGTACTTC. Amino acids: CSARPLGVEYEQYF.

This clonotype was picked up a small number of times. The CDR3 region has the DNA TGTGCCAGCAGCTTAGTTCTCGAGGGGGCAGGGTCGGAGACTAACTATGGCTACACCTTC. This encodes CASSLVLEGAGSETNYGYTF. The chain joins TRBV13 to TRBJ1-2; 7 bases match TRBD1. The CDR3 is 20 amino acids. V lost 1 base to trimming and J lost 0 bases; unmatched junction nucleotides: 17. Germline V gene data show CDR1 as PRHDT and CDR2 as FYEKMQ (reference sequence).

The rearrangement joins TRBV19 to TRBJ1-5; 9 bases agree with TRBD1. The V and J ends lost 5 bases and 4 bases, in that order; junction bases with no gene match: 6. Germline lookup yields CDR1 LNHDA and CDR2 SQIVND (reference sequence). This CDR3 has 15 amino acids. The CDR3 DNA follows: TGTGCCAGTAGTGAATACGGGACAGGGAATCAGCCCCAGCATTTT. Its protein is CASSEYGTGNQPQHF.

With regard to this clonotype: This may arise from a read error, as a much more abundant clone is one base away. The chain employs TRBV27 and TRBJ2-7; 8 positions agree with TRBD1. The ends lost 8 bases at V and 4 bases at J; junction bases unmatched: 7. The germline V gene has CDR1 MNHEY and CDR2 SMNVEV (reference sequence). The CDR3 spans 13 residues. CDR3 coding DNA: TGTGCCAGCGGCCAGGGGGCCGCGTACGAGCAGTACTTC. This codes for CASGQGAAYEQYF.

This clonotype was seen ten or more times. This chain links TRBV2 with TRBJ1-4, with D possibly TRBD1 on 5 matching bases. The CDR3 is 12 residues long. Germline V gene data show CDR1 as SNHLY and CDR2 as FYNNEI. V gave up 8 bases and J gave up 7 bases, with 11 bases separating them. The CDR3 coding sequence is TGTGCCAGCTCAGGGTTATCTGAAAAACTGTTTTTT. This sequence encodes CASSGLSEKLFF.

This clonotype was seen a handful of times. The rearrangement uses TRBV20-1 and TRBJ2-5; 7 nucleotides match TRBD1. The V gene end was trimmed by 3 bases and the J gene end by 2 bases; junction bases not matched to a gene: 6. The V gene's germline CDR1 is DFQATT and CDR2 SNEGSKA (reference sequence). The CDR3 loop spans 14 amino acids. The CDR3 DNA sequence: TGCAGTGCTAGCCCCCGGACAGGACAAGAGACCCAGTACTTC. It codes for CSASPRTGQETQYF.

This chain uses TRBV6-1 with TRBJ2-7, with 9 bases identical to TRBD2. Trimming took 5 bases from V and 3 from J; bases not matched to a gene: 5. Germline values: CDR1 MNHNS, CDR2 SASEGT. There are 14 residues in the CDR3. The CDR3 DNA reads as TGTGCCAGCAGTCCGACTAGCGGATACTACGAGCAGTACTTC. This translates into CASSPTSGYYEQYF.

The sample holds a few counts of this clonotype. An end of the junction does not agree with germline; a read error may underlie this. The V call is TRBV6-5, the J call TRBJ2-7, with D possibly being TRBD2 (6 bases). Germline V lookup: CDR1 MNHEY, CDR2 SVGAGI. The CDR3 length is 16 residues. The CDR3: CAGSSFSGSYSYEQYF. Here the CDR3 DNA reads TGTGCCGGCAGTTCGTTCTCCGGGAGTTACTCCTACGAGCAGTACTTC.

This clonotype occurred a few times. The rearrangement links TRBV5-1 to TRBJ2-7, with D possibly called TRBD1 or TRBD2 (6 bases each). The CDR3 runs to 18 residues. Germline V lookup: CDR1 SGHRS, CDR2 YFSETQ. V dropped 4 bases and J dropped 2 bases, with 25 bases sitting between them. The CDR3 loop is CASSPGGSGVAFPYEQYF. The CDR3 DNA follows: TGCGCCAGCAGCCCCGGGGGCAGTGGGGTCGCCTTCCCCTACGAGCAGTACTTC.

This clonotype was detected many times. V gene TRBV11-1 combines with J gene TRBJ2-3; possible D gene TRBD2, 6 bases. This CDR3 contains 15 residues. V lost 1 base and J lost 0, with 8 bases in between. Germline loops: CDR1 SGHAT, CDR2 FQDESV (reference sequence). Here the CDR3 DNA reads TGTGCCAGCAGCTTAGAGCGGGCGAGCACAGATACGCAGTATTTT. Its translation: CASSLERASTDTQYF.

This clonotype was counted only a few times. In DNA form, the CDR3 reads TGTGCCAGCAGCGTTACTACCGGGACGGCGAGCTACGAGCAGTACTTC. Translating it yields CASSVTTGTASYEQYF. V gene TRBV5-5 combines with J gene TRBJ2-7, with D perhaps matching TRBD1 or TRBD2 (5 bases each). This CDR3 region has 16 residues. CDR1 and CDR2 from the germline V gene are SGHKS and YYEKEE (reference sequence). With 4 bases removed from V and 3 bases from J, the gap between germline ends came to 20 bases. Drawing the rest from reference TRBV5-5 and TRBJ2-7, the complete variable domain is DAGVTQSPTHLIKTRGQQVTLRCSPISGHKSVSWYQQVLGQGPQFIFQYYEKEERGRGNFPDRFSARQFPNYSSELNVNALLLGDSALYLCASSVTTGTASYEQYFGPGTRLTVT.

V usage is TRBV7-8 and J usage is TRBJ2-7, with D tentatively TRBD2 (6 bases). The CDR3 totals 16 residues. Germline CDR1 is SGHVS and CDR2 is FQNEAQ. With 1 base removed from V and 2 bases from J, the gap between germline ends came to 15 bases. As DNA, the CDR3 is TGTGCCAGCAGCTTAGTCAGGGAGGTCGTAGCCTACGAGCAGTACTTC. Protein sequence: CASSLVREVVAYEQYF.